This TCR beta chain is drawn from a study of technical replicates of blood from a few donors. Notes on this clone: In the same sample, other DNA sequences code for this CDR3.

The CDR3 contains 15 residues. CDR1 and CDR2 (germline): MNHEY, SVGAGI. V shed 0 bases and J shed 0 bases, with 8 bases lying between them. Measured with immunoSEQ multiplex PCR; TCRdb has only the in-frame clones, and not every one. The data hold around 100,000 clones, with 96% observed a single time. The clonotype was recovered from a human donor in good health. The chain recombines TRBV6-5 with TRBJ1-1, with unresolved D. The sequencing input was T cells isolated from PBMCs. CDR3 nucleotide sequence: TGTGCCAGCAGTTACTCGCCCGGGATGAACACTGAAGCTTTCTTT. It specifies CASSYSPGMNTEAFF.